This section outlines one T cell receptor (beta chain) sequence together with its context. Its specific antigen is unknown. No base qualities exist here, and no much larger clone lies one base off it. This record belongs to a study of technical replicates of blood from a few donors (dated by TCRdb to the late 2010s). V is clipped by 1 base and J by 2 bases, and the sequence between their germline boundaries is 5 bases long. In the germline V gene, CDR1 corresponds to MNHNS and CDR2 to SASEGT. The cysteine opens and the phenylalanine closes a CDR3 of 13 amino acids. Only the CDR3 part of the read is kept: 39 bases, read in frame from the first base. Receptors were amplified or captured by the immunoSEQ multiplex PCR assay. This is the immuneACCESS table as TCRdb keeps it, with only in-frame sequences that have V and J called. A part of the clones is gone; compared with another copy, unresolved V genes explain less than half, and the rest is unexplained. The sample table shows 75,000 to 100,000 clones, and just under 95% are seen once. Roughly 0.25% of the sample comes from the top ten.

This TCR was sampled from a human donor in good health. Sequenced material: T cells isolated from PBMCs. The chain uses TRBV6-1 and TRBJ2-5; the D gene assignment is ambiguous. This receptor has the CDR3 CASSEVPQETQYF. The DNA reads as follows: TGTGCCAGCAGTGAAGTCCCGCAAGAGACCCAGTACTTC.